This T cell receptor (beta chain) stems from a study of T cells in Graves' hyperthyroidism and ophthalmopathy (dated by TCRdb to about 2019). Describing the broader study: Peripheral blood was sampled at the time of initial diagnosis, prior to any treatment. Whether ophthalmopathy could be predicted prospectively was tested in an independent validation cohort made up of approximately 19 hyperthyroidism patients plus 17 patients who later progressed to ophthalmopathy. TCR V-J signatures able to tell the groups apart were searched for in a discovery cohort of some 97 patients, of whom over 40 had Graves' ophthalmopathy and about 60 had stable Graves' hyperthyroidism. The study also compared thyroid tissue and blood T-cell repertoires from five or six Graves' hyperthyroidism patients. The 100 or so discovery patients were divided at random into training and test sets in a 7:3 ratio. TCR Vbeta CDR3 sequencing of roughly 140 peripheral blood samples (more than 40 ophthalmopathy, roughly 74 hyperthyroidism and some 17 progressor patients) is reported in the paper. After blood sampling, hyperthyroidism patients were treated with methimazole at a starting dose of 30 mg daily, and ophthalmopathy patients were treated with high-dose intravenous methylprednisolone.

Ophthalmopathy patients had moderately to severely active disease, Clinical Activity Score of at least 3, NOSPECS grade of at least 4, and duration under 3 months. The study excluded patients with uncontrolled infections, other autoimmune diseases, pregnancy or lactation. Diagnoses relied on clinical symptoms, serum thyroxine and TRAb, thyroid ultrasound and orbital computed tomography. PBMCs were separated from approximately 9.9 ml of fresh peripheral blood using Ficoll-Paque density gradient centrifugation. Trizol reagent was used to extract total RNA, and RNA quality was then checked on an Agilent 2100 Bioanalyzer. From its cysteine to its phenylalanine, the CDR3 spans 13 amino acids. CDR3 DNA only is kept here, 39 bases in frame from base 1. The trim is 5 bases for V and 6 bases for J, with a gap of 14 bases between the germline ends. TCR beta CDR3 regions were amplified from RNA transcripts. The first round of RT-PCR for the TCR CDR3 was performed with the HTBI primer set and the Qiagen OneStep RT-PCR kit. Libraries were constructed in a second round of multiplex PCR, after which size selection and purification were carried out. Sequencing of the libraries was done on an Illumina HiSeq2000 using paired-end 100 bp reads. For the original study's pipeline: Raw data were processed with SOAPnuke, discarding reads with adapters, uncalled bases, mean Phred below 15, or no exact constant-primer or identifier match. High-quality paired reads were merged with COPE v1.2.5, and unique nucleotide sequences were defined as clonotypes. MiTCR v1.1 was used to align the clonotypes against IMGT TRBV, TRBD and TRBJ reference segments. Only V-J combinations with frequency above 0.0001, covering about 99% of repertoires, were analysed. The TCS score was defined as F50 (clonal expansion) divided by E x V (chaos), with BLOSUM62-based TCRdist calculated between CDR3 peptides within each V-J. Welch's t-statistics and random forest reduced around 550 V-J features to about 13, which were used in a naive Bayes classifier (R e1071). The public sequencing data were trimmed at Q25 with fastp and processed into clonotypes with MiXCR by TCRdb, which kept only in-frame beta chains. Rows are combined by CDR3 protein, so each entry shows the most common genes and DNA. The V and J calls and clone size come from TCRdb's table, not from the authors' own analysis. The sample contains hundreds of thousands of distinct CDR3 sequences, roughly 16% of them found a single time. The ten largest clones represent under 3.5% of the sample.

This clonotype was recorded many times. Its binding antigen is unknown. Per-nucleotide qualities are absent, and no much larger clonotype sits a single base away. The full study reports these points: A model built on a 13 V-J signature distinguished ophthalmopathy from stable hyperthyroidism, reaching roughly 88% sensitivity and approximately 81% specificity in cross-validation and 80%/75% in testing. Most expanded thyroid clonotypes (frequency above 0.001) were also detected in blood, suggesting blood repertoires may reflect thyroid immune responses. Sample size was not statistically predetermined, and investigators were not blinded to group allocation. In validation, progression to ophthalmopathy was predicted by the model with roughly 71% sensitivity and 72% to 85% specificity, a median of around 6.5 months before onset.

The rearrangement combines TRBV12-3 or TRBV12-4 with TRBJ2-7; the D gene is perhaps TRBD2, on 5 matching bases. Sequenced sample: blood. The receptor comes from a woman aged 40 to 50 with Graves' ophthalmopathy. The nucleotides read TGTGCCAGCAGTCCCACCTTGGCGGGCGAGCAGTACTTC. The encoded protein is CASSPTLAGEQYF.